The 14 T cell receptor beta chains below all came from one sample that was sequenced in a study of cytomegalovirus exposure and HLA in healthy donors. Researchers ran the PCR with 60 Vbeta and 13 Jbeta primers. The assay was immunoSEQ multiplex PCR, and TCRdb's table has in-frame clones only and misses some. The sample gives 100,000 to 120,000 clones, about three quarters of which show up once; about 5.7% is in the top ten. The sequencing input was PBMCs. These receptor sequences come from a male donor in good health and CMV-seronegative.

This clone was recorded only once. The chain uses TRBV5-1 and TRBJ1-1, with 9 bases fitting TRBD1. Trimming took 0 bases from V and 3 from J; bases not matched to a gene: 6. CDR1 SGHRS and CDR2 YFSETQ come from the germline V gene. CDR3 length: 16 residues. CDR3 in amino acids: CASSLVQGAGHTEAFF. In nucleotides, the CDR3 is TGCGCCAGCAGCTTGGTACAGGGGGCTGGCCACACTGAAGCTTTCTTT.

This clone has just a few counts. The chain links TRBV7-8 to TRBJ1-2; 10 bases are shared with TRBD1. The length of the CDR3 is 17 residues. Germline V gives CDR1 SGHVS, CDR2 FQNEAQ. V lost 5 bases to trimming and J lost 2 bases; unmatched junction nucleotides: 11. The CDR3 region is CASSPDRGGIRNYGYTF. As DNA, the CDR3 is TGTGCCAGCAGCCCGGACAGGGGGGGCATTCGGAACTATGGCTACACCTTC.

The rearrangement joins TRBV7-2 to TRBJ2-7; 9 positions agree with TRBD1. The CDR3 length is 15 residues. Trimming removed 7 bases from V and 3 bases from J; junction bases left unmatched: 10. CDR1 and CDR2 from the germline V gene are SGHTA and FQGNSA. CDR3 bases: TGTGCCAGCACTAGAGGGGGACAGGGAGACTACGAGCAGTACTTC. It yields the protein CASTRGGQGDYEQYF. Combining the CDR3 with reference TRBV7-2 and TRBJ2-7 gives the whole variable domain GAGVSQSPSNKVTEKGKDVELRCDPISGHTALYWYRQSLGQGLEFLIYFQGNSAPDKSGLPSDRFSAERTGGSVSTLTIQRTQQEDSAVYLCASTRGGQGDYEQYFGPGTRLTVT.

This clone turned up a few times. The chain joins TRBV6-1 to TRBJ2-5; TRBD1 matches 9 bases. The germline CDR1 and CDR2 sequences are MNHNS and SASEGT. V was clipped by 3 bases and J by 7 bases; unmatched bases: 9. This CDR3 comprises 15 residues. The CDR3 region is CASSELRGQGSTQYF. The CDR3 bases are TGTGCCAGCAGTGAGCTCCGGGGACAGGGCTCGACCCAGTACTTC.

The V and J genes are TRBV29-1 and TRBJ2-7; maybe TRBD1 (5 bases). Germline V gene lookup returns CDR1 SQVTM and CDR2 ANQGSEA. V was shortened by 5 bases and J by 0 bases, with 17 bases between the two germline ends. This CDR3 is built from 15 residues. The CDR3 reads CSVHILRAASYEQYF. DNA of the CDR3: TGCAGCGTTCATATTCTCAGGGCTGCCTCCTACGAGCAGTACTTC.

This clone occurred a few times. This chain uses TRBV29-1 with TRBJ1-1, with 8 positions matching TRBD1. CDR3 length: 15 residues. V was clipped by 6 bases and J by 5 bases; unmatched bases: 14. CDR1 SQVTM and CDR2 ANQGSEA come from the germline V gene. The chain's CDR3 is CSVDDRGHRRTEAFF. As DNA, the CDR3 is TGCAGCGTAGACGACAGGGGCCACCGTAGGACTGAAGCTTTCTTT.

The chain combines TRBV16 with TRBJ2-5; D gene unclear. The V end lost 5 bases, the J end lost 2 bases, and 9 bases lay between the germline ends. Germline lookup yields CDR1 KGHSY and CDR2 FQNENV. The CDR3 has 13 amino acids. CDR3 residues: CASSSMRQETQYF. The CDR3 DNA reads as TGTGCCAGCAGCTCGATGAGACAAGAGACCCAGTACTTC.

This clone has just a few counts. The chain is built from TRBV9 and TRBJ1-1; TRBD1 matches 8 bases. The length of the CDR3 is 13 residues. In germline, CDR1 is SGDLS, CDR2 YYNGEE. The trim removed 4 bases at V and 4 bases at J, leaving 3 bases unmatched. CDR3 nucleotides: TGTGCCAGCAGCCCAACAGGGGGCACTGAAGCTTTCTTT. It encodes CASSPTGGTEAFF.

The V call is TRBV13, the J call TRBJ2-1, with TRBD2 identical over 8 bases. Germline V gives CDR1 PRHDT, CDR2 FYEKMQ (reference sequence). The CDR3 loop spans 16 amino acids. With 6 bases clipped from V and 6 bases from J, the junction kept 13 bases outside the gene matches. The CDR3 DNA is TGTGCCAGCAGTTCCCAGCTACGCGGGAGGTTCAATGAGCAGTTCTTC. It encodes CASSSQLRGRFNEQFF.

V usage is TRBV11-2 and J usage is TRBJ1-2; 7 bases match TRBD1. The CDR3 totals 17 residues. Looked up from germline, CDR1 is SGHAT and CDR2 is FQNNGV. With V trimmed by 5 bases and J by 4 bases, 16 bases remained unmatched. The CDR3 here is CASSPRIGTEDFYGYTF. CDR3 in DNA: TGTGCCAGCAGCCCCCGGATTGGGACAGAGGATTTCTATGGCTACACCTTC.

The V call is TRBV27, the J call TRBJ2-2, with TRBD1 matching 8 bases. V shed 5 bases, J shed 2 bases, and the junction held 4 bases outside the gene matches. CDR1 and CDR2 from the germline V gene are MNHEY and SMNVEV (reference sequence). CDR3 length: 15 residues. Here the CDR3 reads CASSATGDNTGELFF. CDR3 in DNA: TGTGCCAGCAGTGCGACAGGGGACAACACCGGGGAGCTGTTTTTT.

The chain carries TRBV6-5 and TRBJ1-4; TRBD1 aligns across 7 bases. V lost 5 bases, J lost 0 bases, and 3 bases stayed unmatched. The CDR3 spans 15 residues. Germline assignment: CDR1 MNHEY and CDR2 SVGAGI. The DNA for the CDR3 is TGTGCCAGCAGTCCCGGACAGGCAACTAATGAAAAACTGTTTTTT. Encoded protein: CASSPGQATNEKLFF.

This clone was detected only a few times. The chain uses TRBV6-1 and TRBJ1-4, with TRBD1 identical over 10 bases. With 2 bases clipped from V and 10 bases from J, the junction kept 10 bases outside the gene matches. The germline CDR1 and CDR2 sequences are MNHNS and SASEGT. This CDR3 is built from 16 residues. The CDR3 coding sequence is TGTGCCAGCAGTGAAAGTGGGGGACAGGGGACGGCAAAACTGTTTTTT. Its translation: CASSESGGQGTAKLFF.

This chain joins TRBV19 and TRBJ1-2; no clear D. V was trimmed by 3 bases and J by 0 bases, leaving 5 bases between them. Germline-derived CDR1 and CDR2 are LNHDA and SQIVND (reference sequence). This CDR3 comprises 13 residues. The CDR3 reads CASSILTNYGYTF. CDR3 bases: TGTGCCAGTAGTATTCTAACTAACTATGGCTACACCTTC.